This entry concerns a single T cell receptor (beta chain). Its antigen remains unidentified. The sample is drawn from a study of PD-1 blockade in classical Hodgkin lymphoma. Study outcomes and limitations: Exclusion was the outcome for patients who began nivolumab under 1 year after ASCT.

Sequencing was performed with immunoSEQ multiplex PCR; in TCRdb, only in-frame clones are kept and a portion is missing. The sample lists fewer than 20,000 clones; about three quarters were seen once. Trimming cost V 2 bases and J 6 bases; bases outside gene matches: 10. The CDR3 loop spans 17 amino acids. Germline V gene data show CDR1 as SGHDN and CDR2 as FVKESK. Time point defined: cycle 4 day 1 (C4D1), after less than 7 weeks of nivolumab. No patient escaped relapse after autologous stem cell transplantation, and brentuximab vedotin exposure varied. Thawed PBMCs were the source of CD4+ T cells, purified by magnetic negative selection.

The TCR originated in a human donor with classical Hodgkin lymphoma. The rearrangement links TRBV14 to TRBJ2-1; 10 bases map to TRBD2. This material consisted of CD4+ T cells from blood, taken before the fourth cycle of nivolumab. CDR3 coding DNA: TGTGCCAGCAGCCAAATAGCTCTAGCGGGAGTCAGCAATGAGCAGTTCTTC. This codes for CASSQIALAGVSNEQFF.